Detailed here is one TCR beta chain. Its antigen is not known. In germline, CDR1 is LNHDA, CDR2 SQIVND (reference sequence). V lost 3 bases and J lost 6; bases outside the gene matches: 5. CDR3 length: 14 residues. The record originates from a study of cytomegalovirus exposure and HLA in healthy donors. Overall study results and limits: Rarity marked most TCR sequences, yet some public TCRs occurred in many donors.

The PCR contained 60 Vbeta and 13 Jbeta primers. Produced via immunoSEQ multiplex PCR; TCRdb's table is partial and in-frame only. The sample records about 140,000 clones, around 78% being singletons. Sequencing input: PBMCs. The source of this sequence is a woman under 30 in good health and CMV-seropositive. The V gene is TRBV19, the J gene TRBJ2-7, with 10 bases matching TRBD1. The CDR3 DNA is TGTGCCAGTAGTATGGGGACAGGGGTAATCGAGCAGTACTTC. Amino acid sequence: CASSMGTGVIEQYF.